This T cell receptor (beta chain) was sequenced in a study of T-cell memory formation after mild COVID-19. Broader study findings: Among clones contracting day 15 to 85, CD4/CD8 was balanced, whereas later expanders leaned CD4+. Pre-infection memory held some responding clones, suggesting pre-existing cross-reactive T cells responded.

There are many counts of this clonotype. Its antigen is unidentified. 5'RACE primed from the constant segment yielded TCR alpha and TCR beta cDNA libraries bearing sample barcodes and UMIs. Each CDR3 protein is one row after TCRdb ran MiXCR on the 5' RACE reads. The repertoire consists of some 440,000 distinct CDR3 sequences, with 20% to 25% occurring once and the leading ten covering 9.5% to 15%. Trimming took 6 bases from V and 1 from J; bases not matched to a gene: 12. This CDR3 is 16 amino acids long. The chain employs TRBV12-3 or TRBV12-4 and TRBJ2-7; TRBD2 matches at 7 bases. Material: PBMCs or a T cell subset sorted from them (not recorded which). The TCR originated in an adult woman who had mild COVID-19 (a few samples of this study predate the infection). Cell type and time point are not known. The CDR3 DNA follows: TGTGCCAGCAGCTCCGGTCTAGCGGCAGCATCCTACGAGCAGTACTTC. Translated, it gives CASSSGLAAASYEQYF.